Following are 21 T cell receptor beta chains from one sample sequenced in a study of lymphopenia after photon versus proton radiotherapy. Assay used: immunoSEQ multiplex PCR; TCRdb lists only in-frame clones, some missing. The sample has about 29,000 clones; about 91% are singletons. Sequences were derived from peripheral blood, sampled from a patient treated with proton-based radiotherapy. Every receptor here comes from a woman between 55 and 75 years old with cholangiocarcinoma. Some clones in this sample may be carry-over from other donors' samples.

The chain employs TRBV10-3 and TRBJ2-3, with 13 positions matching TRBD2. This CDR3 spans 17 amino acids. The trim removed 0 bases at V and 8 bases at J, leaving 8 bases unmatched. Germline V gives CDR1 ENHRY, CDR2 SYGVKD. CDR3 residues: CAISESLTSGRAGTQYF. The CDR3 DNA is TGTGCCATCAGTGAGTCGCTCACTAGCGGGAGGGCCGGTACGCAGTATTTT.

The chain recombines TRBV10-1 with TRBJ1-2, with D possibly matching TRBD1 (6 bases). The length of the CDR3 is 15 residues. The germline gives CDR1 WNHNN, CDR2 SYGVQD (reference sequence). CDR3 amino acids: CTRPVNYRDPYGYTF. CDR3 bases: TGCACCCGCCCGGTGAATTACAGGGATCCCTATGGCTACACCTTC.

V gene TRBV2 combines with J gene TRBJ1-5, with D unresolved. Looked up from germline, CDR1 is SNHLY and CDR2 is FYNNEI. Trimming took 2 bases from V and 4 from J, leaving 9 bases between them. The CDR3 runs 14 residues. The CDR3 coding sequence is TGTGCCAGCAGTGAATCTGGGCCGAATCAGCCCCAGCATTTT. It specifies CASSESGPNQPQHF.

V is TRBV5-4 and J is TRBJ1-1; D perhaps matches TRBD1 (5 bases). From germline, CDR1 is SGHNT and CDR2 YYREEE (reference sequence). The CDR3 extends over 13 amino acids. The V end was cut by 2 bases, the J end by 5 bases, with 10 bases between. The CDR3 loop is CASSLTRETEAFF. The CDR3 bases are TGTGCCAGCAGCTTAACCAGGGAGACTGAAGCTTTCTTT.

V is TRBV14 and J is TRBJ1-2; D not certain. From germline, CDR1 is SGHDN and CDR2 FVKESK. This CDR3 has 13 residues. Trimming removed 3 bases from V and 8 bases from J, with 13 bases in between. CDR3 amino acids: CASSHSRHRGYTF. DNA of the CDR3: TGTGCCAGCAGCCATTCTAGGCACCGGGGCTACACCTTC.

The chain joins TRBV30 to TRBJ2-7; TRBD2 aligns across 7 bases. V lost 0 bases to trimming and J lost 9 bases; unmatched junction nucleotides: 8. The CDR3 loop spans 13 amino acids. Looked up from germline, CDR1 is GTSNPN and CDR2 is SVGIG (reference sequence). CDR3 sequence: CAWSVTSRGGQYF. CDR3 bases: TGTGCCTGGAGTGTAACTAGCCGCGGGGGGCAGTACTTC.

The CDR3 DNA reads as TGTGCCACCTACCACAGGGGAAAGTACCAAGAGACCCAGTACTTC. As protein: CATYHRGKYQETQYF. The V and J genes are TRBV15 and TRBJ2-5, with 7 bases identical to TRBD1. Germline V lookup: CDR1 LNHNV, CDR2 YYDKDF (reference sequence). V trimming: 8 bases; J trimming: 0 bases; junction bases outside the gene matches: 9. There are 15 residues in the CDR3.

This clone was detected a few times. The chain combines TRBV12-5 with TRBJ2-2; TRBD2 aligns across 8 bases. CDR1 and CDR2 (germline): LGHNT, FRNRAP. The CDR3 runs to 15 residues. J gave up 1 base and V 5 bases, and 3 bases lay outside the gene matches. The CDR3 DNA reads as TGTGCTAGTGGTACTAGCGGAATGAACACCGGGGAGCTGTTTTTT. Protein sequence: CASGTSGMNTGELFF.

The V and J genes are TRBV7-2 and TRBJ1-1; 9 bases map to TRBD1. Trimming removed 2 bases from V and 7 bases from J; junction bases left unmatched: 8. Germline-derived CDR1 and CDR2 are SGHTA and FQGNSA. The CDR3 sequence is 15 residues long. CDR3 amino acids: CASSLTGTGRREAFF. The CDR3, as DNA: TGTGCCAGCAGCTTAACCGGGACAGGGAGACGTGAAGCTTTCTTT.

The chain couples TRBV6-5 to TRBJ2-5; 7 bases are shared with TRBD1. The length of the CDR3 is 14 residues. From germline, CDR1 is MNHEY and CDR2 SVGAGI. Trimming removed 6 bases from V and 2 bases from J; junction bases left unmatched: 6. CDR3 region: CASRPTGVQETQYF. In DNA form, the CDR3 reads TGTGCCAGCAGACCCACAGGGGTACAAGAGACCCAGTACTTC.

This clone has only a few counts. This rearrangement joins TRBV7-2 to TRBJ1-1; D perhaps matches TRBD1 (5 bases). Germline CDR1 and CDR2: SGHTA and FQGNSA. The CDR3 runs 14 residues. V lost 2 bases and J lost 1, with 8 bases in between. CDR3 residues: CASSLTGQNTEAFF. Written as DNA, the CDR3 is TGTGCCAGCAGCTTAACCGGACAGAACACTGAAGCTTTCTTT.

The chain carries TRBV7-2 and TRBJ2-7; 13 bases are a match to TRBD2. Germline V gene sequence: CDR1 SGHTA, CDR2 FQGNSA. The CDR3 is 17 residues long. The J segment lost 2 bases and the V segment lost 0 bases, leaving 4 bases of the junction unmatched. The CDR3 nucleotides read TGTGCCAGCAGCTTAGCGAGGACTAGCGGGAGTGCCTACGAGCAGTACTTC. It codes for CASSLARTSGSAYEQYF.

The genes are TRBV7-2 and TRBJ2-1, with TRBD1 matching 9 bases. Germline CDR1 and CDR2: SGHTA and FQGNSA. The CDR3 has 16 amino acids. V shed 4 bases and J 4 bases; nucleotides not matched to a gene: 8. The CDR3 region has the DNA TGTGCCAGCAGCTATGAACCCGGGACAGGGTACAATGAGCAGTTCTTC. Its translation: CASSYEPGTGYNEQFF.

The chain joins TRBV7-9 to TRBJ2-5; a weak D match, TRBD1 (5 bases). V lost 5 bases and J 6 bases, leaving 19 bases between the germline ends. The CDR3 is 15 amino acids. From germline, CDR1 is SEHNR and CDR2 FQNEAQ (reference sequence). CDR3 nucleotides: TGTGCCAGCAGCCCCGGAATCGCAGGGATGCAGACCCAGTACTTC. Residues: CASSPGIAGMQTQYF.

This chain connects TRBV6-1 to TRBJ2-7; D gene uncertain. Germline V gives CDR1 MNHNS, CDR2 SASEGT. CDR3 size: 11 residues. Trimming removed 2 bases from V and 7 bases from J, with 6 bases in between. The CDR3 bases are TGTGCCAGCAGTGAACTCTGGGAGCAGTACTTC. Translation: CASSELWEQYF.

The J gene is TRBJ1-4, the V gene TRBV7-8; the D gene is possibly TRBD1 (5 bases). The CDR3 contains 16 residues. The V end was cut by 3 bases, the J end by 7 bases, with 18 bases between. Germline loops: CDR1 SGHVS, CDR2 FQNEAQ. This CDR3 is CASSFFYAGLVEKLFF. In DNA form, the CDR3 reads TGTGCCAGCAGCTTCTTTTACGCGGGGCTTGTTGAAAAACTGTTTTTT. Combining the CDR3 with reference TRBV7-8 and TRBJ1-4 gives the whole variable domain GAGVSQSPRYKVAKRGQDVALRCDPISGHVSLFWYQQALGQGPEFLTYFQNEAQLDKSGLPSDRFFAERPEGSVSTLKIQRTQQEDSAVYLCASSFFYAGLVEKLFFGSGTQLSVL.

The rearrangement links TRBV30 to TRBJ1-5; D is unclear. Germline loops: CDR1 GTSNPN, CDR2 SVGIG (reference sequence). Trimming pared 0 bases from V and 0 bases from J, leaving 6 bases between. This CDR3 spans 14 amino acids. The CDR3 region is CAWSVHSSNQPQHF. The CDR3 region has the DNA TGTGCCTGGAGTGTCCACAGTAGCAATCAGCCCCAGCATTTT.

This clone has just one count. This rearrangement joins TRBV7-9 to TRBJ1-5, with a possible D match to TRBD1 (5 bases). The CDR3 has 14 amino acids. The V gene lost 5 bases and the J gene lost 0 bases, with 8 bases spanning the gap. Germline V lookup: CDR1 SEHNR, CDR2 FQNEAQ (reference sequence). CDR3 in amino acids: CASSPGGSNQPQHF. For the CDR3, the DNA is TGTGCCAGCAGCCCCGGGGGTAGCAATCAGCCCCAGCATTTT.

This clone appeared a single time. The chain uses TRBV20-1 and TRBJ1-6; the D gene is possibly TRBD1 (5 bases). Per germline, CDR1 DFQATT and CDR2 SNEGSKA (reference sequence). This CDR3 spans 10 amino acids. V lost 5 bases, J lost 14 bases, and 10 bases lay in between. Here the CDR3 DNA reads TGCAGTGCTGGGGGATCCACCCTCCACTTT. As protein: CSAGGSTLHF.

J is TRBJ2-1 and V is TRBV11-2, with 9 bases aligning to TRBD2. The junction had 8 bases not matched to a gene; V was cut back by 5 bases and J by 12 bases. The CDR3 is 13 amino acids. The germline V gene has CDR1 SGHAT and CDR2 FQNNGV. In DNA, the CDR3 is TGTGCCAGCAGCCGCGGGGGGGTGAAGGTGCAGTTCTTC. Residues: CASSRGGVKVQFF.

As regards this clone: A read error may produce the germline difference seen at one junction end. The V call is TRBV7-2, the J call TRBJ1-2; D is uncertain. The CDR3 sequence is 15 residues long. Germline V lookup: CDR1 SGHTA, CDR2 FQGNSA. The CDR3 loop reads CASSLDGFQSYGYTF. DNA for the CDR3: TGTGCCAGCAGTTTAGACGGGTTCCAGAGCTATGGCTACACCTTC.